The clone carrying this T cell receptor (beta chain) was found once. The data are from a study of blood T cell repertoires in COVID-19. Whole-study context: Both acute and convalescent COVID-19 samples were obtained from the United States, Italy and Spain.

Per the germline V gene, CDR1 is LNHDA and CDR2 is SQIVND (reference sequence). The CDR3 contains 15 residues. V dropped 7 bases and J dropped 8; count of bases not matched to a gene: 6. Authors' processing steps: For nucleated cells, counts were estimated from reference gene primer amplification. Method: immunoSEQ multiplex PCR; TCRdb's copy keeps in-frame clones and lacks some. V and J calls and clone size come straight from that table; D and trimming were deduced from the DNA. The table has approximately 410,000 clones, more than 80% seen once; the top ten hold 1.4%. This rearrangement joins TRBV19 to TRBJ2-1; 15 bases match TRBD2. Sample: peripheral blood. This TCR came from a woman aged 25 to 39 with active or convalescent COVID-19. DNA of the CDR3: TGTGCCAGTACCTTGGGACTAGCGGGAGGAGATGAGCAGTTCTTC. It translates to CASTLGLAGGDEQFF.